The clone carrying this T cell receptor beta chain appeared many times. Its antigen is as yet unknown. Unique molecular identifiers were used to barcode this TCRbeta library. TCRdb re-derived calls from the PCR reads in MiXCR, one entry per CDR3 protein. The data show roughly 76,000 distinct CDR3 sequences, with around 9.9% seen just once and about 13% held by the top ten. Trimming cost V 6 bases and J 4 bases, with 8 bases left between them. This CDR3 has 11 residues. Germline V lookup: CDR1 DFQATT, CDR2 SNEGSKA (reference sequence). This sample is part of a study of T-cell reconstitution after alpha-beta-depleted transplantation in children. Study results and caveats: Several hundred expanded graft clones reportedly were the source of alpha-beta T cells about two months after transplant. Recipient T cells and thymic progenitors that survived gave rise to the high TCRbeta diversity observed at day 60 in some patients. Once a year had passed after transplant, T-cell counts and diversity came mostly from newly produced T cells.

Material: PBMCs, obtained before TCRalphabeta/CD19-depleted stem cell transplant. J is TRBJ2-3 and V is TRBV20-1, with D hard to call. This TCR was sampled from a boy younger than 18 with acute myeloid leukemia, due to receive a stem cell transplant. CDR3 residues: CSARWPDTQYF. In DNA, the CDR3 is TGCAGTGCCCGCTGGCCAGATACGCAGTATTTT.